Detailed here is one T cell receptor (beta chain). In the authors' methods: Reference gene primers were amplified, and this amplification served to estimate nucleated cell counts. Sequencing used immunoSEQ multiplex PCR; TCRdb keeps in-frame clones, though not all of them. Clone size and V and J calls were adopted from that table, with D and trimming inferred from the DNA. This table has approximately 150,000 clones, approximately 91% appearing once. One Seattle source followed patients from active infection through their disease course. These data come from a study of blood T cell repertoires in COVID-19. Study at large: The United States, Italy and Spain provided the acute and convalescent COVID-19 samples. PBMCs, B-cell-depleted T cells, or T cells provided the cDNA or gDNA that made up the material.

V lost 7 bases and J lost 0; bases outside the gene matches: 6. Germline CDR1 is LNHDA and CDR2 is SQIVND (reference sequence). The CDR3 consists of 14 residues. The chain couples TRBV19 to TRBJ2-7, with 7 positions matching TRBD1. What was sequenced was peripheral blood. The TCR sequence derives from a man between 18 and 29 years old with COVID-19, enrolled during active disease. CDR3 bases: TGTGCCAGTAAACAGACAGGGCCCTCCTACGAGCAGTACTTC. It translates to CASKQTGPSYEQYF.